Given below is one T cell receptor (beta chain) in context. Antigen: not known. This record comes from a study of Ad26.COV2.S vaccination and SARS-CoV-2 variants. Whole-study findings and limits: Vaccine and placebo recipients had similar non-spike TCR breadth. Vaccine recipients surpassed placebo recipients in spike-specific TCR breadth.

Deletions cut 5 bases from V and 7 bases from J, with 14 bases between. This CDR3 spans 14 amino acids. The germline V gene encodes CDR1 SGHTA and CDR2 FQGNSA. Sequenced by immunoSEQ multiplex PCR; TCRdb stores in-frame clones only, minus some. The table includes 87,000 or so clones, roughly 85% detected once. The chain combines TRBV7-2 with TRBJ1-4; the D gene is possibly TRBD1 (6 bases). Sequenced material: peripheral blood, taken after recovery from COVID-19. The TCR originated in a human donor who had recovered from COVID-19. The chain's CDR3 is CASSLRRGVEKLFF. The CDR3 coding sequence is TGTGCCAGCAGCCTCCGCAGGGGTGTTGAAAAACTGTTTTTT.